Below, 21 T cell receptor beta chains from the same sample are listed, as sequenced in a study of blood T cell repertoires in COVID-19. Libraries were prepared by immunoSEQ multiplex PCR; TCRdb keeps only in-frame clonotypes and omits some of them. The data show hundreds of thousands of clones, about 90% seen once. Sequencing input: peripheral blood. Receptors originate from a woman in her 70s with COVID-19, enrolled during active disease.

The rearrangement links TRBV7-2 to TRBJ2-2, with D possibly matching TRBD1 (6 bases). The germline CDR1 and CDR2 sequences are SGHTA and FQGNSA. The CDR3 runs to 15 residues. The V and J ends lost 1 base and 6 bases respectively, with 12 bases between them. The CDR3 coding sequence is TGTGCCAGCAGCTTAGACAGGGTCGGGGCCGGGGAGCTGTTTTTT. It translates to CASSLDRVGAGELFF. The variable domain in full, with the rest retrieved from reference TRBV7-2 and TRBJ2-2, is GAGVSQSPSNKVTEKGKDVELRCDPISGHTALYWYRQSLGQGLEFLIYFQGNSAPDKSGLPSDRFSAERTGGSVSTLTIQRTQQEDSAVYLCASSLDRVGAGELFFGEGSRLTVL.

The chain has TRBV7-9 and TRBJ2-3; tentative D call: TRBD2 (6 bases). CDR1 is SEHNR, CDR2 FQNEAQ, per germline (reference sequence). This CDR3 spans 16 amino acids. V shed 5 bases and J shed 3 bases, with 18 bases lying between them. The DNA of the CDR3 is TGTGCCAGCAGCCCGTACTTGGGCGGGGTGACAGATACGCAGTATTTT. This encodes CASSPYLGGVTDTQYF.

This chain joins TRBV5-8 and TRBJ1-6; a weak D match, TRBD1 (6 bases). The CDR3 has 17 amino acids. Germline V lookup: CDR1 SGHTS, CDR2 YDEGEE. V lost 0 bases to trimming and J lost 7 bases, with 17 bases between them. CDR3 in amino acids: CASSLGAIRQGNSPLHF. CDR3 in DNA: TGTGCCAGCAGCTTGGGGGCAATACGGCAGGGGAATTCACCCCTCCACTTT.

This clone occurred a few times. The chain combines TRBV2 with TRBJ1-4; the D is unclear. The V end lost 1 base, the J end lost 2 bases, and 8 bases lay between the germline ends. The CDR3 has 15 residues. Germline V gene sequence: CDR1 SNHLY, CDR2 FYNNEI. CDR3 sequence: CASSEVGATNEKLFF. The CDR3 DNA reads TGTGCCAGCAGTGAAGTGGGAGCCACTAATGAAAAACTGTTTTTT.

The chain carries TRBV9 and TRBJ2-3, with TRBD2 identical over 9 bases. With V trimmed by 3 bases and J by 6 bases, 14 bases remained unmatched. This CDR3 region has 17 residues. Germline lookup yields CDR1 SGDLS and CDR2 YYNGEE. CDR3: CASSGWSATSGPDTQYF. Here the CDR3 DNA reads TGTGCCAGCAGCGGCTGGAGCGCGACTAGCGGCCCGGATACGCAGTATTTT.

The rearrangement links TRBV21-1 to TRBJ1-2; the D call in the table, TRBD1, was not verified against the DNA. TRBV21-1 is labeled a pseudogene. This CDR3 has 16 amino acids. The CDR3 DNA sequence: TGTGCCAGCAGCAAAGTGTCACCCAGGGGAGTTCGTGGCTACACCTTC. Translation gives CASSKVSPRGVRGYTF.

This sequence joins TRBV28 and TRBJ1-3; D uncertain. The CDR3 consists of 14 residues. Germline V lookup: CDR1 MDHEN, CDR2 SYDVKM. The V gene lost 3 bases and the J gene lost 0 bases, with 6 bases spanning the gap. Written as DNA, the CDR3 is TGTGCCAGCAGTTTGCGAACCTCTGGAAACACCATATATTTT. Its protein product is CASSLRTSGNTIYF.

The CDR3 nucleotides are TGTGCCAGCAGCTTGGGGACTAGCATTTTAGGGGAGACCCAGTACTTC. Amino acid sequence: CASSLGTSILGETQYF. The chain couples TRBV5-6 to TRBJ2-5; 8 nucleotides line up with TRBD2. CDR3 length equals 16 residues. CDR1 and CDR2 from the germline V gene are SGHDT and YYEEEE. V lost 0 bases and J lost 5; bases outside the gene matches: 9.

V usage is TRBV28 and J usage is TRBJ1-2, with 9 bases lining up with TRBD1. CDR3 length: 15 amino acids. The J segment lost 7 bases and the V segment lost 5 bases, leaving 11 bases of the junction unmatched. Germline V gene sequence: CDR1 MDHEN, CDR2 SYDVKM. The CDR3 loop reads CASSPSDRGEIGYTF. The CDR3 DNA reads TGTGCCAGCAGTCCCTCGGACAGGGGCGAGATTGGCTACACCTTC.

This clone was counted a few times. The CDR3, as DNA: TGTGCCAGCAGCGCCGGGACAGGGGTTGAAAAACTGTTTTTT. It encodes CASSAGTGVEKLFF. The chain employs TRBV9 and TRBJ1-4, with 10 bases lining up with TRBD1. Trimming cost V 3 bases and J 7 bases; bases outside gene matches: 3. The germline V gene encodes CDR1 SGDLS and CDR2 YYNGEE. The CDR3 spans 14 residues.

This clone has a single count. The rearrangement joins TRBV18 to TRBJ1-2; D may be TRBD1 (5 bases). The CDR3 has 17 residues. Germline loops: CDR1 KGHSH, CDR2 LQKENI. V lost 3 bases and J 0 bases, leaving 17 bases between the germline ends. The CDR3 here is CASSPTSDSLPNYGYTF. For the CDR3, the DNA is TGTGCCAGCTCACCGACTTCTGACAGTCTCCCTAACTATGGCTACACCTTC.

V and J are TRBV11-2 and TRBJ2-2, with 9 bases matching TRBD1. Germline CDR1 and CDR2: SGHAT and FQNNGV. The CDR3 extends over 15 amino acids. With 4 bases clipped from V and 1 base from J, the junction kept 1 base outside the gene matches. The CDR3 bases are TGTGCCAGCAGCTCGGGACAGGGGAACACCGGGGAGCTGTTTTTT. This codes for CASSSGQGNTGELFF.

V gene TRBV28 combines with J gene TRBJ1-2; 7 bases map to TRBD1. Losses at the gene ends were 8 bases for V and 6 bases for J; bases not matched to a gene: 9. The length of the CDR3 is 13 residues. The germline V gene has CDR1 MDHEN and CDR2 SYDVKM. CDR3 sequence: CASSILQGNGYTF. CDR3 DNA: TGTGCCAGCTCGATCCTACAGGGGAATGGCTACACCTTC.

This clone has only one observation. The CDR3 loop reads CASSLWDRVPYEQYF. CDR3 nucleotide sequence: TGTGCCAGCAGCTTATGGGACAGGGTTCCCTACGAGCAGTACTTC. The J gene is TRBJ2-7, the V gene TRBV7-9; TRBD1 matches at 9 bases. CDR3 size: 15 residues. Germline assignment: CDR1 SEHNR and CDR2 FQNEAQ (reference sequence). V trimming: 2 bases; J trimming: 2 bases; junction bases outside the gene matches: 4. The variable domain in full, with the rest retrieved from reference TRBV7-9 and TRBJ2-7, is DTGVSQNPRHKITKRGQNVTFRCDPISEHNRLYWYRQTLGQGPEFLTYFQNEAQLEKSRLLSDRFSAERPKGSFSTLEIQRTEQGDSAMYLCASSLWDRVPYEQYFGPGTRLTVT.

The genes are TRBV29-1 and TRBJ2-7; 12 bases match TRBD1. This CDR3 contains 15 residues. V trimming: 5 bases; J trimming: 5 bases; junction bases outside the gene matches: 10. The germline V gene encodes CDR1 SQVTM and CDR2 ANQGSEA. CDR3 sequence reads: CSVKGQGAQFDEQYF. Here the CDR3 DNA reads TGCAGCGTTAAGGGACAGGGGGCACAATTTGACGAGCAGTACTTC.

The chain employs TRBV6-1 and TRBJ1-1; D is possibly TRBD1 (5 bases). CDR3 size: 16 residues. The germline V and J ends were trimmed by 0 bases and 1 base, with 12 bases remaining between them. Germline V lookup: CDR1 MNHNS, CDR2 SASEGT. CDR3 nucleotides: TGTGCCAGCAGTGAAGCGCGAAGGGGAGGGAACACTGAAGCTTTCTTT. Protein: CASSEARRGGNTEAFF.

This rearrangement joins TRBV5-6 to TRBJ1-2; 8 bases line up with TRBD1. Germline CDR1 and CDR2: SGHDT and YYEEEE. The CDR3 is made up of 14 amino acids. Losses at the gene ends were 3 bases for V and 7 bases for J; bases not matched to a gene: 8. The CDR3 reads CASSSGQGTFGYTF. For the CDR3, the DNA is TGTGCCAGCAGCTCCGGACAGGGAACCTTTGGCTACACCTTC.

DNA for the CDR3: TGTGCCAGCAGTGCCGACAGGAACTATGGCTACACCTTC. Translation gives CASSADRNYGYTF. V and J are TRBV12-3 or TRBV12-4 and TRBJ1-2, with a weak D call TRBD1 (6 bases). This CDR3 comprises 13 residues. Trimming removed 5 bases at V and 2 bases at J, with 9 bases between.

The gene calls are TRBV11-2 and TRBJ1-3; TRBD1 aligns across 8 bases. The V gene's germline CDR1 is SGHAT and CDR2 FQNNGV. V gave up 5 bases and J gave up 8 bases; unmatched junction bases: 11. CDR3 size: 15 residues. CDR3 sequence (DNA): TGTGCCAGCAGCCCGACGGGGCAGGGGGCGGACACCATATATTTT. This gives the protein CASSPTGQGADTIYF.

The J gene is TRBJ2-7, the V gene TRBV6-5, with D perhaps matching TRBD1 (7 bases). The length of the CDR3 is 13 residues. From germline, CDR1 is MNHEY and CDR2 SVGAGI. Trimming took 6 bases from V and 2 from J, leaving 11 bases between them. CDR3 DNA: TGTGCCAGCAGCCGCAGGGGGGCCTACGAGCAGTACTTC. The encoded protein is CASSRRGAYEQYF.

This chain connects TRBV5-8 to TRBJ2-3; a possible D gene is TRBD2 (7 bases). The V end lost 1 base, the J end lost 4 bases, and 10 bases lay between the germline ends. CDR3 length: 14 residues. Germline CDR1 is SGHTS and CDR2 is YDEGEE. This CDR3 reads CASSLRGAADTQYF. The CDR3 DNA is TGTGCCAGCAGCTTGCGGGGGGCTGCAGATACGCAGTATTTT.